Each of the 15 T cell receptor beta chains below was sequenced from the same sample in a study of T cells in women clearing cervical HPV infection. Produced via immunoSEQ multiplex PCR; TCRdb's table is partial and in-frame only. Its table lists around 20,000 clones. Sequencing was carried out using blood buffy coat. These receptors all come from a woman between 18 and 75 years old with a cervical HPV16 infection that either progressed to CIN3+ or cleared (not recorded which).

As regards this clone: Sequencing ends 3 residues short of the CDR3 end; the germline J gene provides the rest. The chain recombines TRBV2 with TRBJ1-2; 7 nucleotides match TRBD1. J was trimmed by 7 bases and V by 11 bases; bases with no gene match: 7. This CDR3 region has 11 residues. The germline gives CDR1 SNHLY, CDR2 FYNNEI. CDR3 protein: CAPRGSGGYTF. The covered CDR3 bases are TGTGCCCCCAGGGGGTCTGGTGGC.

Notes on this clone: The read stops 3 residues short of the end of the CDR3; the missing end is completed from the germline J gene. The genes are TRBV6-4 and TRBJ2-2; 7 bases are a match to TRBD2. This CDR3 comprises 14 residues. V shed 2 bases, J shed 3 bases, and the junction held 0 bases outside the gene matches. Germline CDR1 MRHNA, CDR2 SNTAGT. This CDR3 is CASSDGLDTGELFF. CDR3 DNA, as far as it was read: TGTGCCAGCAGTGACGGACTAGACACCGGGGAG.

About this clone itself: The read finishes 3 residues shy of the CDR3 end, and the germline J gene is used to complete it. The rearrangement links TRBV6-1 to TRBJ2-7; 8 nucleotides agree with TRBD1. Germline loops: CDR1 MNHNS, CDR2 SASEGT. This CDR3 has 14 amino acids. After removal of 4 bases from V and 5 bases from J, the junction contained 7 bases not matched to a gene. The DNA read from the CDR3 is TGTGCCAGCAGTGGGTTCACAGGGGGTCACGAG. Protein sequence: CASSGFTGGHE. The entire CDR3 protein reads CASSGFTGGHEQYF.

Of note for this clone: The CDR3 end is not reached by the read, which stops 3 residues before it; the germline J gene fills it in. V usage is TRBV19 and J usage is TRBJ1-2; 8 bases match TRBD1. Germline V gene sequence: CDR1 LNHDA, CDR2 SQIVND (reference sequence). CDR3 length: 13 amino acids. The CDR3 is CASSYSGTGGYTF. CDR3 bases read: TGTGCCAGTAGTTACTCCGGGACAGGAGGC.

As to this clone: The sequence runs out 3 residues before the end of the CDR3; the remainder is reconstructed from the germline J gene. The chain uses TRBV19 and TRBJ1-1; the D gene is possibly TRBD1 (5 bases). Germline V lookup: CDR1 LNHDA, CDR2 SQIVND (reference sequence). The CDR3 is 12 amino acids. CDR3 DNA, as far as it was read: TGTGCCAGTAGTATAGAGGGCCGGGGG. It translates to CASSIEGRG. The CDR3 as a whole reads CASSIEGRGAFF. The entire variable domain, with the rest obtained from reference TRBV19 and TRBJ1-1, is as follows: DGGITQSPKYLFRKEGQNVTLSCEQNLNHDAMYWYRQDPGQGLRLIYYSQIVNDFQKGDIAEGYSVSREKKESFPLTVTSAQKNPTAFYLCASSIEGRGAFFGQGTRLTVV.

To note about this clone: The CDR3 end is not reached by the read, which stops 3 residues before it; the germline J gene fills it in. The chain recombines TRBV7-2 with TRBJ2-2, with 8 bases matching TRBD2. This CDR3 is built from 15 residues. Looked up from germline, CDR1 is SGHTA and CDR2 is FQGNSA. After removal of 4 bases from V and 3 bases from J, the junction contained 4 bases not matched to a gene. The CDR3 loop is CASSSGLAYTGELFF. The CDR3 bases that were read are TGTGCCAGCAGCTCCGGACTAGCCTACACCGGGGAG.

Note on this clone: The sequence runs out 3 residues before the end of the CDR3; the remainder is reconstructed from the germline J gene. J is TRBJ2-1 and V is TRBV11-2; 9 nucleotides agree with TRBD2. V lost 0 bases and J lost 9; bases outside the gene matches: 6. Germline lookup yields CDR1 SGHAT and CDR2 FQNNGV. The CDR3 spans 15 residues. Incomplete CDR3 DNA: TGTGCCAGCAGCTTAGAGGCGGGGGGGCGCAGTGAG. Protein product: CASSLEAGGRSE. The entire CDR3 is CASSLEAGGRSEQFF.

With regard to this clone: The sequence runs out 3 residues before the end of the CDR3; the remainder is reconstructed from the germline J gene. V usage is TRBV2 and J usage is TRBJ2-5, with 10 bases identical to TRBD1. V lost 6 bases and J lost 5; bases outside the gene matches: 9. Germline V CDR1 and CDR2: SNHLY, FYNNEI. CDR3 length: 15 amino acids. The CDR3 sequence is CASSAGTGDLETQYF. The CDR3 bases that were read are TGTGCCAGCAGCGCCGGGACAGGGGATCTGGAGACC.

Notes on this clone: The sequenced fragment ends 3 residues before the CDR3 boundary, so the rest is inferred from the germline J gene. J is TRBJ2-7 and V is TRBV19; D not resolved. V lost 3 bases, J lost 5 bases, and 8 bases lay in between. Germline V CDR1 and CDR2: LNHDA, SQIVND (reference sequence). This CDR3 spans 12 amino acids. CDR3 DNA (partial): TGTGCCAGTAGTATTCGAACAGACGAG. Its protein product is CASSIRTDE. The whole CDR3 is CASSIRTDEQYF.

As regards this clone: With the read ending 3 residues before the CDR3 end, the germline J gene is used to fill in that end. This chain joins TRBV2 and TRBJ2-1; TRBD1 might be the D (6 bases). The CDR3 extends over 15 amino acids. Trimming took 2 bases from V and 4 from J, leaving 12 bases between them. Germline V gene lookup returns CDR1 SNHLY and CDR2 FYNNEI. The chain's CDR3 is CASSERQGPYNEQFF. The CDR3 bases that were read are TGTGCCAGCAGTGAACGGCAGGGGCCATACAATGAG.

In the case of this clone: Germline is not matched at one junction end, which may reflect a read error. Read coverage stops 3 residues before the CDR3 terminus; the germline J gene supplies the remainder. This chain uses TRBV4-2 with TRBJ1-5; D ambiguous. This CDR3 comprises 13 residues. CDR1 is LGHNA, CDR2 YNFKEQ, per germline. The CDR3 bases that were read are TGCGCCAGCAGCCAAGACTTGGCTCAGCCC. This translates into CASSQDLAQP. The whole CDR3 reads CASSQDLAQPQHF.

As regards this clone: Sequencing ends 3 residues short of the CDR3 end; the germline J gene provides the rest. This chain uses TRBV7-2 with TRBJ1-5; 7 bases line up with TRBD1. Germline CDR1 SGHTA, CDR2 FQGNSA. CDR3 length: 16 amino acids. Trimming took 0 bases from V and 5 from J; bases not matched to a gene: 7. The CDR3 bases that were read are TGTGCCAGCAGCTTAGCTAGGGGGCGGGGGGATCAGCCC. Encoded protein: CASSLARGRGDQP. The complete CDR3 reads CASSLARGRGDQPQHF.

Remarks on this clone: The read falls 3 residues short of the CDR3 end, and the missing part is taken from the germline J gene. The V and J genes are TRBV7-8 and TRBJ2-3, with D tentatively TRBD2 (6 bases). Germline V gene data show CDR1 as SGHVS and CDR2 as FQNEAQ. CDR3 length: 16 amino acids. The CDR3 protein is CASSSEGYMSGETQYF. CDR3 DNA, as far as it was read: TGTGCCAGCAGCTCGGAAGGGTACATGTCGGGGGAGACG.

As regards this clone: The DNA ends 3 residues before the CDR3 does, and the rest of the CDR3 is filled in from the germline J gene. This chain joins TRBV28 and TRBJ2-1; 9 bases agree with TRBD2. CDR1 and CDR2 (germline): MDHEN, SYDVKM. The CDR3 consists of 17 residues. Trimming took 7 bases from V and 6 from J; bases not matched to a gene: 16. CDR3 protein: CASTGRGGASVGNEQFF. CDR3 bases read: TGTGCCAGCACCGGGCGCGGGGGGGCCTCGGTGGGCAATGAG.

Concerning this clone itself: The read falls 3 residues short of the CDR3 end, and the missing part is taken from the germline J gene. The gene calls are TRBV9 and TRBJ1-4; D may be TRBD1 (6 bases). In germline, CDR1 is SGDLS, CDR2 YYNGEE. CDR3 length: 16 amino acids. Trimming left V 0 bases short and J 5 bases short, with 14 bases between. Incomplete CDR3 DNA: TGTGCCAGCAGCGTAGAAGGAAACGACAGGAATGAAAAA. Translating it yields CASSVEGNDRNEK. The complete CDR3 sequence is CASSVEGNDRNEKLFF.